This T cell receptor (beta chain) stems from a study of blood T cell repertoires in COVID-19. CDR1 and CDR2 from the germline V gene are MNHNY and SVGAGI (reference sequence). Trimming took 1 base from V and 1 from J, leaving 9 bases between them. The CDR3 sequence is 15 residues long. TCRdb's table, derived via immunoSEQ multiplex PCR, lists solely in-frame clones and lacks some. The table records over 75,000 clones, around nine tenths of them present only once. The sample comprised peripheral blood. This chain links TRBV6-6 with TRBJ2-3; no clear D. The TCR sequence derives from a woman of 80 years or more with acute or convalescent COVID-19. The DNA for the CDR3 is TGTGCCAGCAGTTACTTTTCTTCGGGCACAGATACGCAGTATTTT. It is translated as CASSYFSSGTDTQYF.